The rows below give T cell receptor beta chains drawn from one sample of a study of liver allograft versus peripheral blood T cells. One entry per CDR3 protein results from TCRdb running MiXCR on the reads. The data contain 9,500 to 13,000 distinct CDR3 sequences, about 25% of them singletons. These receptors originate from a human patient who had a liver transplant. Part of the T cell pool may stem from the graft donor. Both conserved end residues are part of each CDR3. Fields, in order: D gene, V gene, J gene, clone size, CDR3 DNA, CDR3 protein. The D gene is left open where the match is weak. Clone size is shown for a subset of rows, as once, few, many or a class of expanded clone.

D gene: -; V gene: TRBV18; J gene: TRBJ2-1; clone size: medium-sized; CDR3 DNA: TGTGCCAGCTCACCGGACCTGGTAAATGAGCAGTTCTTC; CDR3 protein: CASSPDLVNEQFF
D gene: -; V gene: TRBV18; J gene: TRBJ2-7; clone size: medium-sized; CDR3 DNA: TGTGCCAGCTCACCCCTCCTGGGCGAGCAGTACTTC; CDR3 protein: CASSPLLGEQYF
D gene: -; V gene: TRBV7-2; J gene: TRBJ1-1; clone size: medium-sized; CDR3 DNA: TGTGCCAGCAGCCTAGATATGAACACTGAAGCTTTCTTT; CDR3 protein: CASSLDMNTEAFF
D gene: -; V gene: TRBV13; J gene: TRBJ1-1; clone size: few; CDR3 DNA: TGTGCCAGCAGACGGGGACACTTGAACACTGAAGCTTTCTTT; CDR3 protein: CASRRGHLNTEAFF
D gene: TRBD2; V gene: TRBV6-6; J gene: TRBJ2-1; clone size: medium-sized; CDR3 DNA: TGTGCCAGCAGTCTGAGCGGGAGCTCCTACAATGAGCAGTTCTTC; CDR3 protein: CASSLSGSSYNEQFF
D gene: TRBD1; V gene: TRBV18; J gene: TRBJ2-3; clone size: medium-sized; CDR3 DNA: TGTGCCAGTTCACCTCTCGGGACAGTCACAGATACGCAGTATTTT; CDR3 protein: CASSPLGTVTDTQYF
D gene: -; V gene: TRBV5-6; J gene: TRBJ1-2; clone size: few; CDR3 DNA: TGTGCCAGCAGCAACGTCGCGCGTGGCTATGGCTACACCTTC; CDR3 protein: CASSNVARGYGYTF
D gene: -; V gene: TRBV12-3/TRBV12-4; J gene: TRBJ1-2; clone size: few; CDR3 DNA: TGTGCCAGCAGTTCCCGTATTCCGGGCCCCGCTGATGGCTACACCTTC; CDR3 protein: CASSSRIPGPADGYTF
D gene: TRBD1; V gene: TRBV15; J gene: TRBJ1-2; clone size: medium-sized; CDR3 DNA: TGTGCCACCAGCGGACAGGACTTTTATGGCTACACCTTC; CDR3 protein: CATSGQDFYGYTF
D gene: -; V gene: TRBV18; J gene: TRBJ1-6; clone size: medium-sized; CDR3 DNA: TGTGCCAGCTCACCCCCGGGGGGGCCCCTCCACTTT; CDR3 protein: CASSPPGGPLHF
D gene: -; V gene: TRBV12-3/TRBV12-4; J gene: TRBJ2-7; clone size: -; CDR3 DNA: TGTGCCAGCAGTTTGGGCAGCGTCGCCTACGAGCAGTACTTC; CDR3 protein: CASSLGSVAYEQYF
D gene: -; V gene: TRBV24-1; J gene: TRBJ1-2; clone size: medium-sized; CDR3 DNA: TGTGCCACCAGTGAGGGCAACTATGGCTACACCTTC; CDR3 protein: CATSEGNYGYTF
D gene: -; V gene: TRBV6-2/TRBV6-3; J gene: TRBJ1-1; clone size: medium-sized; CDR3 DNA: TGTGCCACCCTGGCCGGGACCCGGGACACTGAAGCTTTCTTT; CDR3 protein: CATLAGTRDTEAFF
D gene: -; V gene: TRBV18; J gene: TRBJ1-2; clone size: medium-sized; CDR3 DNA: TGTGCCAGCTCACCTGTGACAAGGTTTAGCGCGGAAGGCTACACCTTC; CDR3 protein: CASSPVTRFSAEGYTF
D gene: TRBD1; V gene: TRBV20-1; J gene: TRBJ2-7; clone size: -; CDR3 DNA: TGCAGTGCTAGAGACAGGGGGCGCTCCTACGAGCAGTACTTC; CDR3 protein: CSARDRGRSYEQYF
D gene: -; V gene: TRBV12-3/TRBV12-4; J gene: TRBJ1-2; clone size: -; CDR3 DNA: TGTGCCAGCACAAACGCCGGGACGCTAGACTTC; CDR3 protein: CASTNAGTLDF
D gene: TRBD1; V gene: TRBV19; J gene: TRBJ1-6; clone size: medium-sized; CDR3 DNA: TGTGCCAGTAGCAGGAACCGGGACAGATCTTCACCCCTCCACTTT; CDR3 protein: CASSRNRDRSSPLHF
D gene: -; V gene: TRBV7-2; J gene: TRBJ1-1; clone size: medium-sized; CDR3 DNA: TGTGCCAGCAGCCGCGACAGGTCTTACACTGAAGCTTTCTTT; CDR3 protein: CASSRDRSYTEAFF
D gene: -; V gene: TRBV6-2/TRBV6-3; J gene: TRBJ1-2; clone size: medium-sized; CDR3 DNA: TGTGCCAGCAGTCGGGGGAGGAATTTGAACACCTTC; CDR3 protein: CASSRGRNLNTF
D gene: -; V gene: TRBV6-1; J gene: TRBJ1-2; clone size: medium-sized; CDR3 DNA: TGTGCCAGCAGTGAAAGGCTGGGCCGCTATGGCTACACCTTC; CDR3 protein: CASSERLGRYGYTF
D gene: -; V gene: TRBV28; J gene: TRBJ2-7; clone size: -; CDR3 DNA: TGTGCCAGCAGTTTAAAACAGGCCCCATACGAGCAGTACTTC; CDR3 protein: CASSLKQAPYEQYF
D gene: TRBD1; V gene: TRBV20-1; J gene: TRBJ1-1; clone size: -; CDR3 DNA: TGCAGTGCTAAGGGACAGGGGGTTGGAACTGAAGCTTTCTTT; CDR3 protein: CSAKGQGVGTEAFF
D gene: -; V gene: TRBV6-1; J gene: TRBJ1-5; clone size: medium-sized; CDR3 DNA: TGTGCCAGCAGTGATTTGGGCGGCAATCAGCCCCAGCATTTT; CDR3 protein: CASSDLGGNQPQHF
D gene: -; V gene: TRBV30; J gene: TRBJ1-1; clone size: -; CDR3 DNA: TGTGCCTGGAGTAGAAAAAAGGTGGACTCCCCTGAGAGGACTGAAGCTTTCTTT; CDR3 protein: CAWSRKKVDSPERTEAFF
D gene: TRBD2; V gene: TRBV6-1; J gene: TRBJ2-3; clone size: few; CDR3 DNA: TGTGCCAGCAGTGTCTCCCTAGCGGGAGGGCCGTTAGATACGCAGTATTTT; CDR3 protein: CASSVSLAGGPLDTQYF
D gene: TRBD2; V gene: TRBV30; J gene: TRBJ2-7; clone size: few; CDR3 DNA: TGTGCCTGGGCGCGGGGGGGGATCGCCTACGAGCAGTACTTC; CDR3 protein: CAWARGGIAYEQYF
D gene: -; V gene: TRBV19; J gene: TRBJ2-4; clone size: few; CDR3 DNA: TGTGCCAGTAGTCCCACCTGGAAAAACATTCAGTACTTC; CDR3 protein: CASSPTWKNIQYF
D gene: -; V gene: TRBV15; J gene: TRBJ1-1; clone size: -; CDR3 DNA: TGTGCCACCAGCATAGGGGTTATGAACACTGAAGCTTTCTTT; CDR3 protein: CATSIGVMNTEAFF
D gene: TRBD1; V gene: TRBV24-1; J gene: TRBJ1-1; clone size: few; CDR3 DNA: TGTGCCACAACTCAGGGGGCGGGGTACACTGAAGCTTTCTTT; CDR3 protein: CATTQGAGYTEAFF
D gene: TRBD1; V gene: TRBV20-1; J gene: TRBJ2-1; clone size: -; CDR3 DNA: TGCAGTGCCTCCGGGACAGGGGCCTACAATGAGCAGTTCTTC; CDR3 protein: CSASGTGAYNEQFF